The clone carrying this T cell receptor (beta chain) was counted between two and nine times. The target antigen is unknown. With 6 bases clipped from V and 5 bases from J, the junction kept 8 bases outside the gene matches. The CDR3 sequence is 14 residues long. The germline CDR1 and CDR2 sequences are MNHNS and SASEGT. A 5'RACE template-switching step, the method used to make TCR cDNA, added a universal primer site and UMIs. MiXCR was run by TCRdb on the 5' RACE reads, yielding one entry per CDR3 protein. The sample has under 70,000 distinct CDR3 sequences, 7.1% seen once. This entry belongs to a study of T cells after yellow fever vaccination. Background on the study: Some fractions had low cell numbers, and these were prepared with SMART-Seq v4 Ultra Low Input. Study-wide points: Reappearance after the booster was seen for most primary-vaccination clones, at approximately 97% CD4 and roughly 90% CD8. Weaker overall, the secondary response nonetheless peaked faster (day 5 versus 15).

The TCR comes from a man between 18 and 35 years old who received the YFV17D yellow fever vaccine. The material sequenced was CD8+ T cells sorted from PBMCs, taken on the day of the first yellow fever vaccination. The J gene is TRBJ2-5, the V gene TRBV6-1; TRBD2 matches 8 bases. CDR3 DNA sequence: TGTGCCAGCAGAACCGGACTAGCTCTGGAGACCCAGTACTTC. This codes for CASRTGLALETQYF.